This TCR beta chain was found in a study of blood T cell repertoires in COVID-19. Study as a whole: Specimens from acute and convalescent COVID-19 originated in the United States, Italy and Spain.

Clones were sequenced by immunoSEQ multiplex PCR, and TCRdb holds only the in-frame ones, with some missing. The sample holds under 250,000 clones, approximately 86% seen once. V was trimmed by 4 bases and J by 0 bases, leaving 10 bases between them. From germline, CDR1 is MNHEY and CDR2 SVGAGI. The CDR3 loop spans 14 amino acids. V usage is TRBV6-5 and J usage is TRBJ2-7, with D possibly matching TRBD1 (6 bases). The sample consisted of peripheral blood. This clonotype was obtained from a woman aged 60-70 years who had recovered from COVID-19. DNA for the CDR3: TGTGCCAGCAGTTGGGGACAAGACTCCTACGAGCAGTACTTC. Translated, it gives CASSWGQDSYEQYF.